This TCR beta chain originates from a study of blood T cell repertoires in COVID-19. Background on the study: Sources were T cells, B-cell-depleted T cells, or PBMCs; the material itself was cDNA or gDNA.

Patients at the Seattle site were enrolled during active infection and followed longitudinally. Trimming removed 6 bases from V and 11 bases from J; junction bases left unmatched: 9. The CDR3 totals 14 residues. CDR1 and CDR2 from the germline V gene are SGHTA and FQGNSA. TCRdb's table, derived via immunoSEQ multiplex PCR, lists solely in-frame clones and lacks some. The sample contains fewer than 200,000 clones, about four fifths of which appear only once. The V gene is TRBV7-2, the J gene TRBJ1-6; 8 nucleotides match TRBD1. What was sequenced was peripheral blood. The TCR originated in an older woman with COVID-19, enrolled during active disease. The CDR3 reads CASRPDRGVAPLHF. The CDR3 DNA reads TGTGCCAGCAGACCAGACAGGGGAGTCGCACCCCTCCACTTT. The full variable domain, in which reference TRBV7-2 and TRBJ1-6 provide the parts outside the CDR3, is GAGVSQSPSNKVTEKGKDVELRCDPISGHTALYWYRQSLGQGLEFLIYFQGNSAPDKSGLPSDRFSAERTGGSVSTLTIQRTQQEDSAVYLCASRPDRGVAPLHFGNGTRLTVT.